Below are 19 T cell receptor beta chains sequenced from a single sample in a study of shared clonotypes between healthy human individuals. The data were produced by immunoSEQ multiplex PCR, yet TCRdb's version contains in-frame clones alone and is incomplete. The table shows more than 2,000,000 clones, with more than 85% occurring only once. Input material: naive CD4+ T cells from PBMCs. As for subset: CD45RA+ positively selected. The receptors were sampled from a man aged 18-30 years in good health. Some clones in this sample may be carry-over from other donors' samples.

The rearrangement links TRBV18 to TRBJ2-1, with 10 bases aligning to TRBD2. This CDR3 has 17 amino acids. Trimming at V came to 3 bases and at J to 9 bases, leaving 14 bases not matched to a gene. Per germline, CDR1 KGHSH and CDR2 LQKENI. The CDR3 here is CASSPRTSGGGSGEQFF. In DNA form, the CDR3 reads TGTGCCAGCTCACCCCGGACTAGCGGAGGGGGGAGTGGTGAGCAGTTCTTC.

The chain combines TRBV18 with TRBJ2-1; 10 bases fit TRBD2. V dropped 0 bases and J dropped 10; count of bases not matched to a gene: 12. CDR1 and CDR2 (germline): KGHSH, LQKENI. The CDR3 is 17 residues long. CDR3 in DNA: TGTGCCAGCTCACCACCGTTAATAGCTAGCGGGAGAAACGAGCAGTTCTTC. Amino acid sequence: CASSPPLIASGRNEQFF.

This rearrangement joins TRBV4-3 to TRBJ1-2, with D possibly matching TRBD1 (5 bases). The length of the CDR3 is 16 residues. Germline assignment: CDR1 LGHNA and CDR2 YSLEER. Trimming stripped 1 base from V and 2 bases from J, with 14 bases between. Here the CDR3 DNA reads TGCGCCAGCAGCCAAGTGGCTTTAGGGGAAAACTATGGCTACACCTTC. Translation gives CASSQVALGENYGYTF.

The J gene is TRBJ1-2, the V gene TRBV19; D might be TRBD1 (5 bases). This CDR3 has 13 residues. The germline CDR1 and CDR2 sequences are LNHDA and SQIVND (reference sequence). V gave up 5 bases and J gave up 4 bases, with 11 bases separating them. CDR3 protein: CASSRPDSYGYTF. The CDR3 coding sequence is TGTGCCAGTAGTCGACCAGACAGCTATGGCTACACCTTC.

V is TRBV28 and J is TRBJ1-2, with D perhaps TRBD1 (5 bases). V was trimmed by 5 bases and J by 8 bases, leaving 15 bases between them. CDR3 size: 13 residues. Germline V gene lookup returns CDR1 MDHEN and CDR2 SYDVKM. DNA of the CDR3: TGTGCCAGCAGTCCCCCTCCCCAGGGCGGCTACACCTTC. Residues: CASSPPPQGGYTF.

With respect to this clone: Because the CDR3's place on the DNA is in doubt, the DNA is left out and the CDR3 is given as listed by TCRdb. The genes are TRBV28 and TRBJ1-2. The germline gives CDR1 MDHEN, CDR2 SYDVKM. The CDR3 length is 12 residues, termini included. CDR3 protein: CASSSSGKGYTF.

The CDR3 nucleotides read TGCGCCAGCAGCGAAATCCAGGGACGGGGTGGCTACACCTTC. It encodes CASSEIQGRGGYTF. This chain links TRBV5-1 with TRBJ1-2, with D possibly TRBD1 on 5 matching bases. The CDR3 has 14 amino acids. From germline, CDR1 is SGHRS and CDR2 YFSETQ. V was cut by 4 bases and J by 7 bases, with 17 bases left in between.

CDR3 region: CAARGGGYEQYF. In nucleotides, the CDR3 is TGTGCCGCCCGCGGGGGGGGCTACGAGCAGTACTTC. The chain joins TRBV2 to TRBJ2-7; TRBD2 matches at 9 bases. Per the germline V gene, CDR1 is SNHLY and CDR2 is FYNNEI. Germline trimming cut 11 bases from V and 3 bases from J; bases unmatched to any gene: 5. The length of the CDR3 is 12 residues.

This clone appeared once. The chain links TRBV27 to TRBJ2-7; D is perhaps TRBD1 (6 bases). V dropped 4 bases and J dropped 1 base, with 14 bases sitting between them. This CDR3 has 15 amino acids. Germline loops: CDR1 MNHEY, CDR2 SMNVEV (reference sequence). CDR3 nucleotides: TGTGCCAGCAGTTCCCCAGGGGCCCCATCCTACGAGCAGTACTTC. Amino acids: CASSSPGAPSYEQYF.

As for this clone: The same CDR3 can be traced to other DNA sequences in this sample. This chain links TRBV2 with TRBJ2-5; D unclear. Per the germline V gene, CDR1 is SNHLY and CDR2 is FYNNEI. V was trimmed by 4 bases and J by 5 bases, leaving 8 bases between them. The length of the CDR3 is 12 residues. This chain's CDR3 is CASSVGRETQYF. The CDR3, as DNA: TGTGCCAGCAGTGTCGGTCGGGAGACCCAGTACTTC. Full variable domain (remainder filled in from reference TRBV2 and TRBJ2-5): EPEVTQTPSHQVTQMGQEVILRCVPISNHLYFYWYRQILGQKVEFLVSFYNNEISEKSEIFDDQFSVERPDGSNFTLKIRSTKLEDSAMYFCASSVGRETQYFGPGTRLLVL.

The CDR3 loop reads CAISLRETEAFF. In nucleotides, the CDR3 is TGTGCCATCAGTCTCAGGGAGACTGAAGCTTTCTTT. The genes are TRBV10-3 and TRBJ1-1; D is possibly TRBD1 (5 bases). Trimming removed 5 bases from V and 5 bases from J, with 9 bases in between. Germline CDR1 ENHRY, CDR2 SYGVKD. CDR3 length: 12 amino acids.

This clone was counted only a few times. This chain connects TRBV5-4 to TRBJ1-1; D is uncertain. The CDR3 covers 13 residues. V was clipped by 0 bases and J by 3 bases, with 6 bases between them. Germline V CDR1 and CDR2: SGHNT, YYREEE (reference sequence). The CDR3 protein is CASSLGPDTEAFF. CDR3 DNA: TGTGCCAGCAGCTTGGGGCCGGACACTGAAGCTTTCTTT.

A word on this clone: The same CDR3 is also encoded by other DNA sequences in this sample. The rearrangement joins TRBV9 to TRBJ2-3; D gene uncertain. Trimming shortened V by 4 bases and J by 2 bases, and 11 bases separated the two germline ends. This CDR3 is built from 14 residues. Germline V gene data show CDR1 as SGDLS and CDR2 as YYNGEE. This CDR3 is CASSPRGSTDTQYF. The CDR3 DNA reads TGTGCCAGCAGCCCCCGCGGATCCACAGATACGCAGTATTTT. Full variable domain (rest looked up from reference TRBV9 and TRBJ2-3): DSGVTQTPKHLITATGQRVTLRCSPRSGDLSVYWYQQSLDQGLQFLIQYYNGEERAKGNILERFSAQQFPDLHSELNLSSLELGDSALYFCASSPRGSTDTQYFGPGTRLTVL.

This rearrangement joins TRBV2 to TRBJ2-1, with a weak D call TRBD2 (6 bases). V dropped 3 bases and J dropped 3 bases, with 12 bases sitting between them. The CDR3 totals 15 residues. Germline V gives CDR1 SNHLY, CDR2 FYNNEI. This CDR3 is CASSEEGADYNEQFF. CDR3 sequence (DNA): TGTGCCAGCAGTGAGGAGGGAGCAGACTACAATGAGCAGTTCTTC.

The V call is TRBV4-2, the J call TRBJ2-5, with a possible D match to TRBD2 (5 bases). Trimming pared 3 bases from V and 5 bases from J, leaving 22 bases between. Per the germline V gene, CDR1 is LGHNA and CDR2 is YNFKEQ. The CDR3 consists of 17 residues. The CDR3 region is CASSHTKRSWAGETQYF. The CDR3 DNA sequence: TGTGCCAGCAGCCACACTAAAAGGTCTTGGGCGGGTGAGACCCAGTACTTC.

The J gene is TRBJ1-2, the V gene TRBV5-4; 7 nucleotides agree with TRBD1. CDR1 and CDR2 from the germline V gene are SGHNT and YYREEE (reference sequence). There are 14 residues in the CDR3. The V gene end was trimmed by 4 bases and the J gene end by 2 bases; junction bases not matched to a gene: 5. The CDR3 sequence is CASSPRGQNYGYTF. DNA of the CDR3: TGTGCCAGCAGCCCTAGGGGACAGAACTATGGCTACACCTTC.

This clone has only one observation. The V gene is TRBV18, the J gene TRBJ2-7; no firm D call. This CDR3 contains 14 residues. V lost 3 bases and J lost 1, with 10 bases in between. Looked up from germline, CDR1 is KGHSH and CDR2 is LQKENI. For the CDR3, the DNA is TGTGCCAGCTCACCTATATTAGGGTCCTACGAGCAGTACTTC. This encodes CASSPILGSYEQYF. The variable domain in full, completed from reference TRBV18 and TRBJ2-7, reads NAGVMQNPRHLVRRRGQEARLRCSPMKGHSHVYWYRQLPEEGLKFMVYLQKENIIDESGMPKERFSAEFPKEGPSILRIQQVVRGDSAAYFCASSPILGSYEQYFGPGTRLTVT.

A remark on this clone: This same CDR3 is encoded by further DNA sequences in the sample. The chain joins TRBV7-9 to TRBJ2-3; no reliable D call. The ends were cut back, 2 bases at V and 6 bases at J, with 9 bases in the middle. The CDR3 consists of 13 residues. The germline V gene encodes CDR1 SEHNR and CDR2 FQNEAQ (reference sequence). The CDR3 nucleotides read TGTGCCAGCAGCTTATCGGGTGTGGATACGCAGTATTTT. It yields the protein CASSLSGVDTQYF.

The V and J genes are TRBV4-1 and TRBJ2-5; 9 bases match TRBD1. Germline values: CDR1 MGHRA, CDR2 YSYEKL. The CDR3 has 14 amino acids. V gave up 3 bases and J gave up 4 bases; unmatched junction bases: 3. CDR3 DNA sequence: TGCGCCAGCAGCCAGGACAGGGGCGGAGAGACCCAGTACTTC. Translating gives CASSQDRGGETQYF.